These T cell receptor beta chains were read from a single sample in a study of siplizumab effects on memory and regulatory T cells. Clones were read by immunoSEQ multiplex PCR, and TCRdb kept only the in-frame ones, dropping some. The top ten clones hold 0.55% to 0.95% of a sample with 100,000 or so clones, around 90% of them seen once. Sequenced: Tregs sorted from blood. These TCRs come from a human donor in good health. Both conserved end residues are part of each CDR3. D genes are given only for firm matches. The listing skips clone size in some rows; elsewhere it reads once, few, many or a size class.

clone_size: .; d_call: TRBD1; v_call: TRBV28; cdr3_length: 17; j_call: TRBJ1-5; cdr3_nt: TGTGCCAGCAGTTTACGGGACAGGCAATATAGCAATCAGCCCCAGCATTTT; cdr3_aa: CASSLRDRQYSNQPQHF
clone_size: .; d_call: TRBD1; v_call: TRBV18; cdr3_length: 14; j_call: TRBJ1-2; cdr3_nt: TGTGCCAGCTCACCAGCAGGGGGCAACTATGGCTACACCTTC; cdr3_aa: CASSPAGGNYGYTF
clone_size: .; d_call: .; v_call: TRBV6-1; cdr3_length: 11; j_call: TRBJ1-3; cdr3_nt: TGCGTAACGAGCTCTGGAAACACCATATATTTT; cdr3_aa: CVTSSGNTIYF
clone_size: .; d_call: .; v_call: TRBV18; cdr3_length: 13; j_call: TRBJ1-1; cdr3_nt: TGTGCCAGCTCACCACCAGCAGGAGCTGAAGCTTTCTTT; cdr3_aa: CASSPPAGAEAFF
clone_size: .; d_call: .; v_call: TRBV11-1; cdr3_length: 14; j_call: TRBJ2-5; cdr3_nt: TGTGCCAGCAGCTCCTTCACAGGGATGGAGACCCAGTACTTC; cdr3_aa: CASSSFTGMETQYF
clone_size: .; d_call: TRBD2; v_call: TRBV11-2; cdr3_length: 14; j_call: TRBJ2-7; cdr3_nt: TGTGCCAGCAGCTTATTGGGACTAGCGGGCGAGCAGTACTTC; cdr3_aa: CASSLLGLAGEQYF
clone_size: .; d_call: TRBD1; v_call: TRBV19; cdr3_length: 14; j_call: TRBJ1-5; cdr3_nt: TGTGCCAGTAGACCGGGACAGATCCGTAAGCCCCAGCATTTT; cdr3_aa: CASRPGQIRKPQHF
clone_size: .; d_call: TRBD1; v_call: TRBV28; cdr3_length: 14; j_call: TRBJ1-6; cdr3_nt: TGTGCCAGCATCCCGGGACAGCTAAATTCACCCCTCCACTTT; cdr3_aa: CASIPGQLNSPLHF
clone_size: .; d_call: .; v_call: TRBV6-1; cdr3_length: 13; j_call: TRBJ2-7; cdr3_nt: TGTGCCAGCAGTCCCCAGTGGGGCTACGAGCAGTACTTC; cdr3_aa: CASSPQWGYEQYF
clone_size: .; d_call: .; v_call: TRBV27; cdr3_length: 14; j_call: TRBJ1-5; cdr3_nt: TGTGCCAGCAGTTTGCGGTATAGCAATCAGCCCCAGCATTTT; cdr3_aa: CASSLRYSNQPQHF
clone_size: .; d_call: .; v_call: TRBV19; cdr3_length: 15; j_call: TRBJ2-7; cdr3_nt: TGTGCCAGTAGTATAGTAGGACGGAACGACTACGAGCAGTACTTC; cdr3_aa: CASSIVGRNDYEQYF
clone_size: .; d_call: .; v_call: TRBV29-1; cdr3_length: 10; j_call: TRBJ2-5; cdr3_nt: TGCAGCGTTGGTTTCGAGACCCAGTACTTC; cdr3_aa: CSVGFETQYF
clone_size: .; d_call: .; v_call: TRBV15; cdr3_length: 16; j_call: TRBJ2-4; cdr3_nt: TGTGCCACCGAGTTTAGACGAGGTACTGCCAAAAACATTCAGTACTTC; cdr3_aa: CATEFRRGTAKNIQYF
clone_size: .; d_call: TRBD2; v_call: TRBV7-9; cdr3_length: 15; j_call: TRBJ2-2; cdr3_nt: TGTGCCAGCAGCCGGACTAGCAGACACACCGGGGAACTGTTTTTT; cdr3_aa: CASSRTSRHTGELFF
clone_size: once; d_call: TRBD2; v_call: TRBV10-3; cdr3_length: 14; j_call: TRBJ2-2; cdr3_nt: TGTGCCATCAGCCCTAGCGGGGGGACCGGGGAGCTGTTTTTT; cdr3_aa: CAISPSGGTGELFF
clone_size: .; d_call: TRBD2; v_call: TRBV2; cdr3_length: 17; j_call: TRBJ2-4; cdr3_nt: TGTGCCAGCAGTGAAGCGGGGAGGGTCGGGGCCAAAAACATTCAGTACTTC; cdr3_aa: CASSEAGRVGAKNIQYF
clone_size: .; d_call: .; v_call: TRBV7-6; cdr3_length: 14; j_call: TRBJ1-3; cdr3_nt: TGTGCCAGCAGCCTACAGGGCTCTGGAAACACCATATATTTT; cdr3_aa: CASSLQGSGNTIYF
clone_size: once; d_call: TRBD2; v_call: TRBV6-1; cdr3_length: 15; j_call: TRBJ2-5; cdr3_nt: TGTGCCAGCAGTGAAGGGGCGGGAGGGCTAGAGACCCAGTACTTC; cdr3_aa: CASSEGAGGLETQYF
clone_size: .; d_call: .; v_call: TRBV18; cdr3_length: 16; j_call: TRBJ1-5; cdr3_nt: TGTGCCAGCTCCCCGGGACAACTCGTAAACAATCAGCCCCAGCATTTT; cdr3_aa: CASSPGQLVNNQPQHF
clone_size: .; d_call: .; v_call: TRBV5-5; cdr3_length: 16; j_call: TRBJ1-3; cdr3_nt: TGTGCCAGCAGCTTAATCCAGACCTACTCTGGAAACACCATATATTTT; cdr3_aa: CASSLIQTYSGNTIYF
clone_size: .; d_call: .; v_call: TRBV5-4; cdr3_length: 15; j_call: TRBJ2-3; cdr3_nt: TGTGCCAGCAGCCGCGCGGAGGGCCCCACAGATACGCAGTATTTT; cdr3_aa: CASSRAEGPTDTQYF
clone_size: .; d_call: .; v_call: TRBV7-2; cdr3_length: 15; j_call: TRBJ2-3; cdr3_nt: TGTGCCAGCAGCTTAGTCGGGGGAAATACAGATACGCAGTATTTT; cdr3_aa: CASSLVGGNTDTQYF
clone_size: .; d_call: TRBD1; v_call: TRBV18; cdr3_length: 17; j_call: TRBJ2-6; cdr3_nt: TGTGCCAGCTCTCAGAATCAGGGGGCGTCTGGGGCCAACGTCCTGACTTTC; cdr3_aa: CASSQNQGASGANVLTF
clone_size: .; d_call: .; v_call: TRBV6-5; cdr3_length: 15; j_call: TRBJ2-2; cdr3_nt: TGTGCCAGCAGTTACTCGCCCAGGGCAACCGGGGAGCTGTTTTTT; cdr3_aa: CASSYSPRATGELFF
clone_size: .; d_call: .; v_call: TRBV28; cdr3_length: 15; j_call: TRBJ2-5; cdr3_nt: TGTGCCAGCAGTCCAGGACAGTTGTCGTGGGAGACCCAGTACTTC; cdr3_aa: CASSPGQLSWETQYF
clone_size: .; d_call: .; v_call: TRBV18; cdr3_length: 17; j_call: TRBJ2-6; cdr3_nt: TGTGCCAGCTCCCGTCCCCCCGGCCGCTCTGGGGCCAACGTCCTGACTTTC; cdr3_aa: CASSRPPGRSGANVLTF
clone_size: .; d_call: TRBD2; v_call: TRBV5-1; cdr3_length: 18; j_call: TRBJ2-1; cdr3_nt: TGCGCCAGCAGCAACGGACTAGCGGGAGGGCCTTCCTACAATGAGCAGTTCTTC; cdr3_aa: CASSNGLAGGPSYNEQFF
clone_size: .; d_call: .; v_call: TRBV4-2; cdr3_length: 13; j_call: TRBJ2-5; cdr3_nt: TGTGCCAGCAGCCAGAGGGGCCAAGAGACCCAGTACTTC; cdr3_aa: CASSQRGQETQYF
clone_size: .; d_call: .; v_call: TRBV11-2; cdr3_length: 14; j_call: TRBJ2-7; cdr3_nt: TGTGCCAGCAGCCCTAGGAGCCAGGGAGGCGAGCAGTACTTC; cdr3_aa: CASSPRSQGGEQYF
clone_size: .; d_call: TRBD2; v_call: TRBV23-1; cdr3_length: 16; j_call: TRBJ2-5; cdr3_nt: TGCGCCAGCAGTCAATCCACGAGCGGGAACCAAGAGACCCAGTACTTC; cdr3_aa: CASSQSTSGNQETQYF
clone_size: .; d_call: .; v_call: TRBV5-6; cdr3_length: 17; j_call: TRBJ1-2; cdr3_nt: TGTGCCAGCAGCTTAGAGCCAACAGGGTTAGCTAACTATGGCTACACCTTC; cdr3_aa: CASSLEPTGLANYGYTF
clone_size: .; d_call: TRBD2; v_call: TRBV5-5; cdr3_length: 20; j_call: TRBJ2-3; cdr3_nt: TGTGCCAGCAGCTTGTTTAGGGTTAGGTCGCGGGAGAGGGAGACAGATACGCAGTATTTT; cdr3_aa: CASSLFRVRSRERETDTQYF
clone_size: .; d_call: .; v_call: TRBV7-2; cdr3_length: 13; j_call: TRBJ2-7; cdr3_nt: TGTGCCAGCAGCCCGCATTACCTTAACGAGCAGTACTTC; cdr3_aa: CASSPHYLNEQYF
clone_size: .; d_call: TRBD2; v_call: TRBV9; cdr3_length: 15; j_call: TRBJ2-4; cdr3_nt: TGTGCCAGCAGCAGGGCGGGAGGTTTACGGAACATTCAGTACTTC; cdr3_aa: CASSRAGGLRNIQYF
clone_size: .; d_call: .; v_call: TRBV6-1; cdr3_length: 13; j_call: TRBJ2-3; cdr3_nt: TGTGCCAGCAGTGAATACGGATCAGATACGCAGTATTTT; cdr3_aa: CASSEYGSDTQYF
clone_size: .; d_call: .; v_call: TRBV28; cdr3_length: 12; j_call: TRBJ2-7; cdr3_nt: TGTGCCAGCAGTTTGGTAGCAAACGAGCAGTACTTC; cdr3_aa: CASSLVANEQYF
clone_size: .; d_call: TRBD1; v_call: TRBV27; cdr3_length: 16; j_call: TRBJ1-5; cdr3_nt: TGTGCCAGCAGTTTATCTGCGCAGGGGGTAAATCAGCCCCAGCATTTT; cdr3_aa: CASSLSAQGVNQPQHF
clone_size: .; d_call: TRBD1; v_call: TRBV7-8; cdr3_length: 14; j_call: TRBJ1-2; cdr3_nt: TGTGCCAGCAGCTTGAACAGGGGGCCTTATGGCTACACCTTC; cdr3_aa: CASSLNRGPYGYTF
clone_size: .; d_call: .; v_call: TRBV7-6; cdr3_length: 14; j_call: TRBJ2-1; cdr3_nt: TGTGCCAGCAGCTTAGTACCACACGTCGATGAGCAGTTCTTC; cdr3_aa: CASSLVPHVDEQFF
clone_size: .; d_call: TRBD1; v_call: TRBV10-1; cdr3_length: 13; j_call: TRBJ1-2; cdr3_nt: TGCGCCAGCAGCGCTGACAGGGACTATGGCTACACCTTC; cdr3_aa: CASSADRDYGYTF
clone_size: .; d_call: .; v_call: TRBV27; cdr3_length: 15; j_call: TRBJ1-1; cdr3_nt: TGTGCCAGCAGTTTTTATAGTGCGGGGGGCACTGAAGCTTTCTTT; cdr3_aa: CASSFYSAGGTEAFF
clone_size: .; d_call: .; v_call: TRBV4-1; cdr3_length: 12; j_call: TRBJ2-7; cdr3_nt: TGCGCAAGAGGCGACAACTCCTACGAGCAGTACTTC; cdr3_aa: CARGDNSYEQYF
clone_size: .; d_call: .; v_call: TRBV6-6; cdr3_length: 14; j_call: TRBJ1-6; cdr3_nt: TGTGCCAGCAGAAACGGACAGCGTAATTCACCCCTCCACTTT; cdr3_aa: CASRNGQRNSPLHF
clone_size: .; d_call: .; v_call: TRBV15; cdr3_length: 17; j_call: TRBJ2-3; cdr3_nt: TGTGCCACCAGCAGAGATAGGGGCGGGAAAAGCGCAGATACGCAGTATTTT; cdr3_aa: CATSRDRGGKSADTQYF
clone_size: .; d_call: .; v_call: TRBV7-9; cdr3_length: 15; j_call: TRBJ2-3; cdr3_nt: TGTGCCAGCAGCTTAGTCCGATTACCTATCCATACGCAGTATTTT; cdr3_aa: CASSLVRLPIHTQYF
clone_size: .; d_call: .; v_call: TRBV6-6; cdr3_length: 14; j_call: TRBJ1-2; cdr3_nt: TGTGCCAGCAGTTACTCGAGTACAGCCTATGGCTACACCTTC; cdr3_aa: CASSYSSTAYGYTF